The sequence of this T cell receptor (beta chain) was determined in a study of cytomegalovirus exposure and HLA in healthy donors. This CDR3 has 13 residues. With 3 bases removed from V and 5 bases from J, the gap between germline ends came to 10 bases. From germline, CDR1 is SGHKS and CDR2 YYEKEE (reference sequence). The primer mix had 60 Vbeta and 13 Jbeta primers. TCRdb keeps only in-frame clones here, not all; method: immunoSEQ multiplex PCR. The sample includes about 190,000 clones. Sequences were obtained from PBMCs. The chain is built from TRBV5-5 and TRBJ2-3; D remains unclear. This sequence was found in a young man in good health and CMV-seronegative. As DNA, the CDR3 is TGTGCCAGCAGCTGGCCGGAGTTAGATACGCAGTATTTT. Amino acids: CASSWPELDTQYF. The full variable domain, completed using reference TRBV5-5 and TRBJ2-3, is DAGVTQSPTHLIKTRGQQVTLRCSPISGHKSVSWYQQVLGQGPQFIFQYYEKEERGRGNFPDRFSARQFPNYSSELNVNALLLGDSALYLCASSWPELDTQYFGPGTRLTVL.